This T cell receptor (beta chain) was documented in a study of T cell repertoires in cytomegalovirus infection. Losses at the gene ends were 5 bases for V and 1 base for J; bases not matched to a gene: 10. The germline V gene has CDR1 SGHTA and CDR2 FQGNSA. This CDR3 is built from 16 residues. Broader study findings: The response measured ex vivo was dominated by TCR beta clonotypes (HLA-C-restricted and CMV-specific).

TCRdb ran MiXCR on the reads and lists one entry per CDR3 protein. The sample yields approximately 470,000 distinct CDR3 sequences, about 39% seen once. Comment on this clonotype: The antigen remains unidentified.

Material: cultured PBMCs, obtained from culture after CMV antigen stimulation. V usage is TRBV7-2 and J usage is TRBJ2-7, with 8 bases that match TRBD2. This receptor was identified in a human donor in good health (CMV status not recorded). Some clones in this sample may be carry-over from other donors' samples. CDR3 nucleotide sequence: TGTGCCAGCAGCCGGGGGGGGTGGTACGAATCCTACGAGCAGTACTTC. It yields the protein CASSRGGWYESYEQYF.